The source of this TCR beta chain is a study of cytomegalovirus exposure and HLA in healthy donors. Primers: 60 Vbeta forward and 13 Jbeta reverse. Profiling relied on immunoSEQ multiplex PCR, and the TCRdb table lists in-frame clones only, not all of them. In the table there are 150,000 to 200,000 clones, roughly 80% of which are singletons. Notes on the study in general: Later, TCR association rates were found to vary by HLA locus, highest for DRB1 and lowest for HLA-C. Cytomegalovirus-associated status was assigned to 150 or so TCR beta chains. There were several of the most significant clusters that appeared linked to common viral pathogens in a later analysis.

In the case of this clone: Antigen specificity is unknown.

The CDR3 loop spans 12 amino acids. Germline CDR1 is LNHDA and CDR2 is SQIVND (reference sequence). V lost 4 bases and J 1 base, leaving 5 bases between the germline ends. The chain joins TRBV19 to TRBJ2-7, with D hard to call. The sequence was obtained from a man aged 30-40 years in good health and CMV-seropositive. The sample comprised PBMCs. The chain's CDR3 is CASSTGSYEQYF. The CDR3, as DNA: TGTGCCAGTAGTACCGGGTCCTACGAGCAGTACTTC.